The clone carrying this T cell receptor beta chain turned up a few times. These data belong to a study of blood T cell repertoires in COVID-19. Study summary: The United States, Italy and Spain provided the acute and convalescent COVID-19 samples. In each case, the material was cDNA or gDNA derived from T cells, B-cell-depleted T cells, or PBMCs.

The CDR3 spans 15 residues. Germline assignment: CDR1 SGHTA and CDR2 FQGNSA. V was pared by 5 bases and J by 7 bases, with 18 bases between. Authors' processing steps: Reference gene primer amplification gave nucleated cell count estimates. This table comes from immunoSEQ multiplex PCR, and its TCRdb copy is limited to in-frame clones, with some not included. D and trimming were read from the DNA, whereas the V and J calls and clone size are those reported in that table. Of about 190,000 clones listed, about 86% are singletons. The chain couples TRBV7-2 to TRBJ1-5; no clear D. The sequenced material came from peripheral blood. The clonotype comes from a man in his thirties or forties with active or convalescent COVID-19. CDR3 coding DNA: TGTGCCAGCAGCCCAGATTCCTCCACGGGGCAGCCCCAGCATTTT. It is translated as CASSPDSSTGQPQHF.